This T cell receptor beta chain was documented in a study of shared clonotypes between healthy human individuals. The assay was immunoSEQ multiplex PCR, and TCRdb's table has in-frame clones only and misses some. The table lists roughly 1 million clones, approximately 68% of them singletons. CD45RA+ naive and CD45RA-negative memory subsets were separated from CD4+ cells. Germline CDR1 reads SGHRS; CDR2 reads YFSETQ. This CDR3 is built from 14 residues. Trimming shortened V by 4 bases and J by 4 bases, and 14 bases separated the two germline ends. The receptor's source is a man between 18 and 29 years old in good health. Sequenced sample: memory CD4+ T cells sorted from blood. Subset given: CD45RA-negative fraction. V and J are TRBV5-1 and TRBJ1-2; weak D call: TRBD1 (5 bases). DNA of the CDR3: TGCGCCAGCAGCCTGGAGGGGTGGTCCTATGGCTACACCTTC. It encodes CASSLEGWSYGYTF.